Sequencing of this TCR beta chain was carried out in a study of glioma-infiltrating T cells. Using RNA template, CDR3s of TCR alpha and beta were amplified with iRepertoire arm-PCR. Each CDR3 protein is one row after TCRdb ran MiXCR on the multiplex PCR reads. The sample yields 400,000 or so distinct CDR3 sequences, roughly two fifths seen once. There are a few counts of this clonotype. V gave up 3 bases and J gave up 0 bases; unmatched junction bases: 3. Germline V gene lookup returns CDR1 KGHDR and CDR2 SFDVKD. This CDR3 comprises 16 residues. The clonotype comes from a human donor with low-grade glioma or glioblastoma, undergoing nonglioma brain surgery, or in good health (not recorded which). The rearrangement links TRBV24-1 to TRBJ2-2; TRBD2 aligns across 7 bases. Sequencing was done on a sample of glioma tissue, nonneoplastic brain tissue, or PBMCs (not recorded which). The CDR3 nucleotides are TGTGCCACCAGTGATGCTAGCGGCGCGAACACCGGGGAGCTGTTTTTT. It translates to CATSDASGANTGELFF.